This T cell receptor beta chain was observed in a study of cytomegalovirus exposure and HLA in healthy donors. Overall study findings and caveats: Researchers reported that three CMV-associated chains were confirmed in vitro as CMV antigen-specific.

Germline V gives CDR1 SGHDT, CDR2 YYEEEE. Trimming took 2 bases from V and 4 from J; bases not matched to a gene: 4. This CDR3 comprises 14 residues. The PCR used 60 Vbeta and 13 Jbeta primers. Only in-frame clones appear in the TCRdb table, and some are missing; sequencing was by immunoSEQ multiplex PCR. Seen here are about 130,000 clones, approximately 71% observed once, and the top ten hold approximately 2%. On this clone: As yet, its antigen is unknown.

This TCR derives from a man younger than 40 in good health and CMV-seronegative. The rearrangement joins TRBV5-6 to TRBJ2-7; 9 bases map to TRBD1. The sample was PBMCs. This CDR3 is CASSFGQGRYEQYF. As DNA, the CDR3 is TGTGCCAGCAGCTTCGGACAGGGGAGGTACGAGCAGTACTTC.